The rows below give T cell receptor beta chains drawn from one sample of a study of PD-L1 blockade in urothelial cancer. Data came from immunoSEQ multiplex PCR; TCRdb stores just in-frame clones and leaves some out. Here the sample spans some 31,000 clones, 79% being singletons. The sample consisted of PBMCs, taken around atezolizumab (anti-PD-L1) treatment. The source of these receptors is a man aged 70-80 years with urothelial cancer. The CDR3 runs from the conserved cysteine through the conserved F or W. A D gene is named only where the DNA matches it firmly. Expanded clones are given a class, and other clones once, few, many or no size at all.

j_gene: TRBJ1-1
abundance: NA
v_gene: TRBV7-9
d_gene: NA
CDR3aa: CASSPRRGGGTEAFF
CDR3nt: TGTGCCAGCAGCCCCCGTAGGGGCGGTGGCACTGAAGCTTTCTTT

j_gene: TRBJ2-7
abundance: NA
v_gene: TRBV4-2
d_gene: TRBD1
CDR3aa: CASSPQDRGSYEQYF
CDR3nt: TGTGCCAGCAGCCCACAGGACAGGGGTTCCTACGAGCAGTACTTC

j_gene: TRBJ2-1
abundance: NA
v_gene: TRBV5-1
d_gene: TRBD2
CDR3aa: CASRLSGGVYNEQFF
CDR3nt: TGCGCCAGCAGATTGAGCGGGGGGGTTTACAATGAGCAGTTCTTC

j_gene: TRBJ1-2
abundance: NA
v_gene: TRBV12-5
d_gene: NA
CDR3aa: CASGYLTGGAHGYTF
CDR3nt: TGTGCTAGTGGTTACCTGACCGGAGGGGCCCATGGCTACACCTTC

j_gene: TRBJ1-4
abundance: NA
v_gene: TRBV14
d_gene: TRBD1
CDR3aa: CASSQAGTGREKLFF
CDR3nt: TGTGCCAGCAGCCAAGCAGGGACAGGGCGGGAAAAACTGTTTTTT

j_gene: TRBJ1-1
abundance: few
v_gene: TRBV19
d_gene: NA
CDR3aa: CASRLTGSTNTEAFF
CDR3nt: TGTGCCAGTAGGCTGACAGGATCAACGAACACTGAAGCTTTCTTT

j_gene: TRBJ2-7
abundance: few
v_gene: TRBV7-9
d_gene: NA
CDR3aa: CASSFGQLETYEQYF
CDR3nt: TGTGCCAGCAGCTTTGGACAGCTCGAAACCTACGAGCAGTACTTC

j_gene: TRBJ2-7
abundance: NA
v_gene: TRBV7-2
d_gene: TRBD2
CDR3aa: CASSSLAGGALEQYF
CDR3nt: TGTGCCAGCAGCTCCTTAGCGGGAGGGGCCCTGGAGCAGTACTTC

j_gene: TRBJ1-6
abundance: NA
v_gene: TRBV28
d_gene: NA
CDR3aa: CASSFWQGRVSPLHF
CDR3nt: TGTGCCAGCAGTTTTTGGCAGGGGCGGGTTTCACCCCTCCACTTT

j_gene: TRBJ1-1
abundance: medium-sized
v_gene: TRBV19
d_gene: NA
CDR3aa: CASSRNREAFF
CDR3nt: TGTGCCAGTAGCCGCAACAGGGAAGCTTTCTTT

j_gene: TRBJ2-4
abundance: NA
v_gene: TRBV28
d_gene: NA
CDR3aa: CASSLPVAKNIQYF
CDR3nt: TGTGCCAGCAGTTTGCCAGTAGCCAAAAACATTCAGTACTTC

j_gene: TRBJ1-2
abundance: NA
v_gene: TRBV5-4
d_gene: NA
CDR3aa: CASSTSPARGYGYTF
CDR3nt: TGTGCCAGCAGCACTTCCCCCGCCAGGGGCTATGGCTACACCTTC

j_gene: TRBJ2-7
abundance: few
v_gene: TRBV5-6
d_gene: TRBD1
CDR3aa: CASSWDRGGEQYF
CDR3nt: TGTGCCAGCAGCTGGGACAGGGGGGGAGAGCAGTACTTC

j_gene: TRBJ2-7
abundance: NA
v_gene: TRBV4-1
d_gene: NA
CDR3aa: CASSQLQGSSYEQYF
CDR3nt: TGCGCCAGCAGCCAGTTACAGGGTAGCTCCTACGAGCAGTACTTC

j_gene: TRBJ1-1
abundance: few
v_gene: TRBV5-1
d_gene: TRBD1
CDR3aa: CASSLALTGGGEAFF
CDR3nt: TGCGCCAGCAGCTTGGCCTTGACAGGGGGTGGTGAAGCTTTCTTT

j_gene: TRBJ2-1
abundance: NA
v_gene: TRBV19
d_gene: NA
CDR3aa: CASSFQGGGYNEQFF
CDR3nt: TGTGCCAGTAGTTTCCAGGGGGGCGGCTACAATGAGCAGTTCTTC

j_gene: TRBJ1-5
abundance: NA
v_gene: TRBV4-1
d_gene: NA
CDR3aa: CASSQVEGYNQPQHF
CDR3nt: TGCGCCAGCAGCCAAGTGGAGGGCTACAATCAGCCCCAGCATTTT

j_gene: TRBJ2-7
abundance: NA
v_gene: TRBV19
d_gene: NA
CDR3aa: CASSTTGVYEQYF
CDR3nt: TGTGCCAGTAGTACGACAGGAGTCTACGAGCAGTACTTC

j_gene: TRBJ2-3
abundance: NA
v_gene: TRBV7-2
d_gene: TRBD2
CDR3aa: CASSPRTSGGGLGQYF
CDR3nt: TGTGCCAGCAGCCCGAGGACTAGCGGGGGGGGTTTAGGGCAGTATTTT

j_gene: TRBJ1-5
abundance: NA
v_gene: TRBV10-2
d_gene: NA
CDR3aa: CASSEGQYSNQPQHF
CDR3nt: TGCGCCAGCAGTGAGGGACAGTATAGCAATCAGCCCCAGCATTTT

j_gene: TRBJ1-1
abundance: NA
v_gene: TRBV7-8
d_gene: NA
CDR3aa: CASSLDDTVNTEAFF
CDR3nt: TGTGCCAGCAGCTTAGATGACACTGTGAACACTGAAGCTTTCTTT

j_gene: TRBJ1-2
abundance: NA
v_gene: TRBV7-9
d_gene: NA
CDR3aa: CASSNSLNYGYTF
CDR3nt: TGTGCCAGCAGCAACTCACTTAACTATGGCTACACCTTC

j_gene: TRBJ1-5
abundance: NA
v_gene: TRBV6-1
d_gene: TRBD1
CDR3aa: CASSPRTGGNQPQHF
CDR3nt: TGTGCCAGCAGTCCAAGGACAGGGGGCAATCAGCCCCAGCATTTT

j_gene: TRBJ1-5
abundance: NA
v_gene: TRBV2
d_gene: TRBD1
CDR3aa: CASSYRGLGSNQPQHF
CDR3nt: TGTGCCAGCAGTTACAGGGGGTTAGGGAGCAATCAGCCCCAGCATTTT

j_gene: TRBJ2-1
abundance: once
v_gene: TRBV27
d_gene: TRBD2
CDR3aa: CASSLARTSGGVNEQFF
CDR3nt: TGTGCCAGCAGTTTAGCCCGGACTAGCGGGGGGGTAAATGAGCAGTTCTTC

j_gene: TRBJ2-5
abundance: NA
v_gene: TRBV27
d_gene: TRBD1
CDR3aa: CASSTGTGTTQYF
CDR3nt: TGTGCCAGCAGTACCGGGACAGGTACTACCCAGTACTTC

j_gene: TRBJ1-4
abundance: NA
v_gene: TRBV6-6
d_gene: TRBD1
CDR3aa: CASSYGQGIGKLFF
CDR3nt: TGTGCCAGCAGCTACGGACAGGGGATTGGAAAACTGTTTTTT

j_gene: TRBJ1-5
abundance: NA
v_gene: TRBV5-4
d_gene: TRBD1
CDR3aa: CASTGQGKSNQPQHF
CDR3nt: TGTGCCAGCACCGGACAGGGTAAAAGCAATCAGCCCCAGCATTTT

j_gene: TRBJ1-6
abundance: NA
v_gene: TRBV14
d_gene: NA
CDR3aa: CASSQISSYNSPLHF
CDR3nt: TGTGCCAGCAGCCAAATCTCCTCCTATAATTCACCCCTCCACTTT

j_gene: TRBJ1-1
abundance: NA
v_gene: TRBV5-1
d_gene: TRBD1
CDR3aa: CASSLTGGVPEAFF
CDR3nt: TGCGCCAGCAGTTTGACAGGGGGAGTCCCTGAAGCTTTCTTT

j_gene: TRBJ1-4
abundance: NA
v_gene: TRBV19
d_gene: NA
CDR3aa: CASSMGGQINEKLFF
CDR3nt: TGTGCCAGTAGTATGGGGGGGCAGATTAATGAAAAACTGTTTTTT

j_gene: TRBJ1-5
abundance: few
v_gene: TRBV4-3
d_gene: TRBD1
CDR3aa: CASSQDRQGLNQPQHF
CDR3nt: TGCGCCAGCAGCCAAGATCGACAGGGTTTGAATCAGCCCCAGCATTTT

j_gene: TRBJ2-3
abundance: NA
v_gene: TRBV25-1
d_gene: NA
CDR3aa: CASSDQGRITDTQYF
CDR3nt: TGTGCCAGCAGTGACCAGGGCAGGATCACAGATACGCAGTATTTT

j_gene: TRBJ1-4
abundance: few
v_gene: TRBV4-1
d_gene: TRBD1
CDR3aa: CASSQEWDRGRVREKLFF
CDR3nt: TGCGCCAGCAGCCAAGAATGGGACAGGGGCCGCGTAAGGGAAAAACTGTTTTTT

j_gene: TRBJ2-5
abundance: few
v_gene: TRBV7-8
d_gene: NA
CDR3aa: CASSPPREETQYF
CDR3nt: TGTGCCAGCAGCCCCCCGAGGGAAGAGACCCAGTACTTC

j_gene: TRBJ2-2
abundance: few
v_gene: TRBV7-9
d_gene: TRBD2
CDR3aa: CASTSWTGGATGELFF
CDR3nt: TGTGCCAGCACCTCCTGGACGGGGGGAGCCACCGGGGAGCTGTTTTTT

j_gene: TRBJ2-7
abundance: few
v_gene: TRBV7-6
d_gene: TRBD2
CDR3aa: CASSLLRSGESEQYF
CDR3nt: TGTGCCAGCAGCCTGCTACGAAGCGGGGAAAGCGAGCAGTACTTC

j_gene: TRBJ1-5
abundance: NA
v_gene: TRBV28
d_gene: TRBD1
CDR3aa: CASRAAGGFNQPQHF
CDR3nt: TGTGCCAGCAGGGCTGCAGGGGGCTTCAATCAGCCCCAGCATTTT

j_gene: TRBJ1-5
abundance: few
v_gene: TRBV6-6
d_gene: TRBD1
CDR3aa: CASRDSQGDNQPQHF
CDR3nt: TGTGCCAGCAGAGATTCACAGGGGGACAATCAGCCCCAGCATTTT

j_gene: TRBJ2-2
abundance: NA
v_gene: TRBV9
d_gene: TRBD2
CDR3aa: CASSKSGAPPGELFF
CDR3nt: TGTGCCAGCAGCAAGAGCGGGGCCCCCCCCGGGGAGCTGTTTTTT

j_gene: TRBJ2-5
abundance: NA
v_gene: TRBV4-2
d_gene: TRBD2
CDR3aa: CASSQEVPGLAGDGETQYF
CDR3nt: TGTGCCAGCAGCCAAGAAGTCCCGGGACTAGCGGGAGACGGCGAGACCCAGTACTTC

j_gene: TRBJ2-5
abundance: NA
v_gene: TRBV6-1
d_gene: NA
CDR3aa: CASSGGGVGEETQYF
CDR3nt: TGTGCCAGCAGTGGTGGAGGGGTGGGCGAGGAGACCCAGTACTTC

j_gene: TRBJ2-3
abundance: NA
v_gene: TRBV9
d_gene: TRBD1
CDR3aa: CASTLGQGVDTQYF
CDR3nt: TGTGCCAGCACCTTAGGACAGGGGGTAGATACGCAGTATTTT

j_gene: TRBJ2-5
abundance: NA
v_gene: TRBV5-1
d_gene: NA
CDR3aa: CASSLGIGDQETQYF
CDR3nt: TGCGCCAGCAGCTTGGGTATTGGAGACCAAGAGACCCAGTACTTC

j_gene: TRBJ2-7
abundance: once
v_gene: TRBV18
d_gene: NA
CDR3aa: CASSPQWTLTSYEQYF
CDR3nt: TGTGCCAGCTCACCACAGTGGACACTGACTTCCTACGAGCAGTACTTC

j_gene: TRBJ1-2
abundance: once
v_gene: TRBV20-1
d_gene: NA
CDR3aa: CSAAQADGYTF
CDR3nt: TGCAGTGCTGCCCAGGCAGATGGCTACACCTTC

j_gene: TRBJ2-5
abundance: NA
v_gene: TRBV9
d_gene: NA
CDR3aa: CASSVTGRGETQYF
CDR3nt: TGTGCCAGCAGCGTTACAGGGAGGGGAGAGACCCAGTACTTC

j_gene: TRBJ1-1
abundance: NA
v_gene: TRBV25-1
d_gene: NA
CDR3aa: CASSDVGASAEAFF
CDR3nt: TGTGCCAGCAGTGATGTAGGTGCCAGCGCTGAAGCTTTCTTT

j_gene: TRBJ2-7
abundance: NA
v_gene: TRBV7-3
d_gene: NA
CDR3aa: CASSLASFGEQYF
CDR3nt: TGTGCCAGCAGCTTAGCTAGCTTCGGGGAGCAGTACTTC

j_gene: TRBJ1-1
abundance: NA
v_gene: TRBV4-1
d_gene: TRBD1
CDR3aa: CASSLGQGTPNTEAFF
CDR3nt: TGCGCCAGCAGCCTAGGACAGGGAACCCCTAACACTGAAGCTTTCTTT

j_gene: TRBJ2-1
abundance: NA
v_gene: TRBV5-4
d_gene: TRBD2
CDR3aa: CASSPRGGTSGSSYNEQFF
CDR3nt: TGTGCCAGCAGCCCCCGTGGGGGGACTAGCGGGAGTAGCTACAATGAGCAGTTCTTC

j_gene: TRBJ1-1
abundance: NA
v_gene: TRBV7-9
d_gene: TRBD1
CDR3aa: CASRDYRGRTEAFF
CDR3nt: TGTGCCAGCAGAGACTACAGGGGGCGGACTGAAGCTTTCTTT